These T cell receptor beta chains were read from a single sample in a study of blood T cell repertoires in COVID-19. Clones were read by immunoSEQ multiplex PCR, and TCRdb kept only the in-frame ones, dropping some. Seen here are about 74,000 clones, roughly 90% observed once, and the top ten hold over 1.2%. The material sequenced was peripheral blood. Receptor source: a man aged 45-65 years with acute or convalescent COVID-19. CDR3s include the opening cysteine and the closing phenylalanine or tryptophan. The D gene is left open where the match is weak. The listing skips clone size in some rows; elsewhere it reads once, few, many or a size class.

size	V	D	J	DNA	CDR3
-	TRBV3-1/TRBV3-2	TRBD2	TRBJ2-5	TGTGCCAGCAGCCATGGGAGGACTAGCCTTGAGACCCAGTACTTC	CASSHGRTSLETQYF
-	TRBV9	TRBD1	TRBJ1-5	TGTGCCAGCAGCGTAGGAGCAACAGGGGGTCAGCCCCAGCATTTT	CASSVGATGGQPQHF
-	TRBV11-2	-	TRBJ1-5	TGTGCCAGCAGCTTAGGGCAGAATCAGCCCCAGCATTTT	CASSLGQNQPQHF
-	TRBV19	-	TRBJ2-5	TGTGCCAGTAGTCGGAGGGAAATCAGGGAGACCCAGTACTTC	CASSRREIRETQYF
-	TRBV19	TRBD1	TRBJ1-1	TGTGCCAGTAGTCCAAGGGGGCCCAACACTGAAGCTTTCTTT	CASSPRGPNTEAFF
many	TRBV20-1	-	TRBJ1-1	TGCAGTGCTAGTGGGGGGCGAGGGAACACTGAAGCTTTCTTT	CSASGGRGNTEAFF
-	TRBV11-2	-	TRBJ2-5	TGTGCCAGCACCATTAGTTGGCAGGGGATAGAGACCCAGTACTTC	CASTISWQGIETQYF
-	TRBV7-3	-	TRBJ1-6	TGTGCCAGCAGCTTAGGTCCACGGTCACCCCTCCACTTT	CASSLGPRSPLHF
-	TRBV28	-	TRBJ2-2	TGTGCCAGCAGCTTTCCCGGGGAGCTGTTTTTT	CASSFPGELFF
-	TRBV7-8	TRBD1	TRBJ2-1	TGTGCCAGCAGCTTAGAGAGGATTGACAGGGATTACAATGAGCAGTTCTTC	CASSLERIDRDYNEQFF
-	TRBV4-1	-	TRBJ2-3	TGCGCCAGCAGCCAATTAATAACTAGAACAGATACGCAGTATTTT	CASSQLITRTDTQYF
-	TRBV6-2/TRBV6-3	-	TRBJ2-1	TGTGCCAGCAGTTCCTACTATGAGCAGTTCTTC	CASSSYYEQFF
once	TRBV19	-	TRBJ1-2	TGTGCCAGTAGTATCGGGGACTATGGCTACACCTTC	CASSIGDYGYTF
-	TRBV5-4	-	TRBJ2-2	TGTGCCAGCAGCCTCGACACCCTACAGGAGAACACCGGGGAGCTGTTTTTT	CASSLDTLQENTGELFF
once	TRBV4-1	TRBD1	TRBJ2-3	TGCGCCAGCAGCCAAGCCCAGGGGGACACAGATACGCAGTATTTT	CASSQAQGDTDTQYF
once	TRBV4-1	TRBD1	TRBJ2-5	TGCGCCAGCAGCCATTTGACAGGGGGCCGGGAGACCCAGTACTTC	CASSHLTGGRETQYF
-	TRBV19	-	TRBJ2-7	TGTGCCAGTAGTATGGAGGGGTCCTACGAGCAGTACTTC	CASSMEGSYEQYF
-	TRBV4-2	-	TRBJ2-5	TGTGCCAGCAGCCAAGATGCCGGGGGACCACAACACCAAGAGACCCAGTACTTC	CASSQDAGGPQHQETQYF
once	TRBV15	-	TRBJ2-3	TGTGCCACCAGCAGAGCTAGTTCCGTCACAGATACGCAGTATTTT	CATSRASSVTDTQYF
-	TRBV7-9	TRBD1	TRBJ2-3	TGTGCCAGCAGCAATCCGGGACAGCTTTCCTCGGATACGCAGTATTTT	CASSNPGQLSSDTQYF
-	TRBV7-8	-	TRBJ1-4	TGTGCCAGCAGCTTAGCTTTCGCCCGGACAGCCTCTAATGAAAAACTGTTTTTT	CASSLAFARTASNEKLFF
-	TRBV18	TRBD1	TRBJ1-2	TGTGCCAGCTCAACCAGCCGGACAGGGTTGGGTATTGGCTACACCTTC	CASSTSRTGLGIGYTF
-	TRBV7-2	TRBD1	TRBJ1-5	TGTGCCAGCAGCTCACAGGGGTCACGGCCCCAGCATTTT	CASSSQGSRPQHF
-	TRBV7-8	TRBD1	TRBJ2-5	TGTGCCAGCAGCTCCCCGGACAGGGGGAAAGAGACCCAGTACTTC	CASSSPDRGKETQYF
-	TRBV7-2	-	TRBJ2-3	TGTGCCAGCAGCTTAGACCTGCCCCGCCTAGAGGGAACAGATACGCAGTATTTT	CASSLDLPRLEGTDTQYF
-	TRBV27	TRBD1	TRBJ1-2	TGTGCCAGCAGTGAAGTACAGGGGGCGACTGGCTACACCTTC	CASSEVQGATGYTF
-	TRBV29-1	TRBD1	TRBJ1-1	TGCAGCGCCTCGACAGGGTATGGGGACACTGAAGCTTTCTTT	CSASTGYGDTEAFF
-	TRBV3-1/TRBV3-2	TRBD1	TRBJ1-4	TGTGCCAGCAGCCAAGATCTGACAGGGGGCTCGAGAAAACTGTTTTTT	CASSQDLTGGSRKLFF
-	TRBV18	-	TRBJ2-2	TGTGCCAGCTCACCACCCCGGACTGCCGGGGAGCTGTTTTTT	CASSPPRTAGELFF
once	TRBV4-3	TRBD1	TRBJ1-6	TGCGCCAGCAGGGCAGGGGGGACAGGGGGTAATTCACCCCTCCACTTT	CASRAGGTGGNSPLHF
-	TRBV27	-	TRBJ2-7	TGTGCCAGCAGTCAGACCCGCCGGGACAAATCCTACGAGCAGTACTTC	CASSQTRRDKSYEQYF
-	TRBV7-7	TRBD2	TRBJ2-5	TGTGCTAGCAGGCCGACCCCGCTAGCGGGGGCCGAGGGTGGGGAGACCCAGTACTTC	CASRPTPLAGAEGGETQYF
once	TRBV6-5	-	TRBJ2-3	TGTGCCAGCAGTTCCCCCCTAGATACGCAGTATTTT	CASSSPLDTQYF
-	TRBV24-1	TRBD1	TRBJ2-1	TGTGCCACACAGGGGAAGGCCTACAATGAGCAGTTCTTC	CATQGKAYNEQFF
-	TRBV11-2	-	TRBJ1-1	TGTGCCAGCAGCTTAGCCGACTCGAGGTTTGAAGCTTTCTTT	CASSLADSRFEAFF
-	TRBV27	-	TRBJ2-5	TGTGCCAGCAGTTTAGTAGAGAGAGAGACCCAGTACTTC	CASSLVERETQYF
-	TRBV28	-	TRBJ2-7	TGTGCCAGCAGTTTAGGGCCCCGCTACGAGCAGTACTTC	CASSLGPRYEQYF